The rows below give T cell receptor beta chains drawn from one sample of a study of cytomegalovirus exposure and HLA in healthy donors. Data came from immunoSEQ multiplex PCR; TCRdb stores just in-frame clones and leaves some out. The profile shows roughly 130,000 clones, about 80% of them singletons. Sequences were obtained from PBMCs. All receptors come from a man younger than 45 in good health and CMV-seronegative. Both conserved end residues are part of each CDR3. D genes are given only for firm matches. Rows give clone size only sometimes, using once, few, many, or a class for an expanded clone.

cdr3_length j_call d_call clone_size v_call cdr3_nt cdr3_aa
19 TRBJ1-1 . . TRBV13 TGTGCCAGCAGCCGAAGTCCCGGGGGGCCCGAAGGGATGTGGACTGAAGCTTTCTTT CASSRSPGGPEGMWTEAFF
14 TRBJ2-7 . . TRBV6-1 TGTGCCAGCAGTGTCGGCAGGAACACCTACGAGCAGTACTTC CASSVGRNTYEQYF
12 TRBJ2-7 . . TRBV5-1 TGCGCCAGCAGCGCCACCTTCGGCGAGCAGTACTTC CASSATFGEQYF
16 TRBJ2-7 . . TRBV5-1 TGCGCCAGCAGCTCCCAAGCGGGCACAGGGGCCTACGAGCAGTACTTC CASSSQAGTGAYEQYF
16 TRBJ2-1 TRBD2 . TRBV5-1 TGCGCCAGCAGCTTAGGACTAGCGGGATCCTACAATGAGCAGTTCTTC CASSLGLAGSYNEQFF
15 TRBJ1-2 TRBD1 once TRBV4-1 TGCGCCAGCAGCCAAGGAGGACAGGGTCCCTATGGCTACACCTTC CASSQGGQGPYGYTF
13 TRBJ1-1 . . TRBV6-1 TGTGCCAGCATTTCCAGGCCTAACACTGAAGCTTTCTTT CASISRPNTEAFF
15 TRBJ1-2 . . TRBV4-2 TGTGCCAGCAGCCAAGTAGCGGAAGACAGCTATGGCTACACCTTC CASSQVAEDSYGYTF
15 TRBJ2-7 TRBD1 few TRBV27 TGTGCCAGCAGTTGGGCCCCGGGACAGGGTTACGAGCAGTACTTC CASSWAPGQGYEQYF
14 TRBJ1-4 . . TRBV2 TGTGCCAGCAGTAAACAGGGAACTAATGAAAAACTGTTTTTT CASSKQGTNEKLFF
14 TRBJ2-2 TRBD1 . TRBV4-2 TGTGCCAGCAGGGGGGGACAGGACACCGGGGAGCTGTTTTTT CASRGGQDTGELFF
13 TRBJ2-7 . . TRBV27 TGTGCCAGCAGTTTAACAGAGTCCTACGAGCAGTACTTC CASSLTESYEQYF
15 TRBJ2-6 . . TRBV19 TGTGCCAGTAGTATGAGGGTCTCTGGGGCCAACGTCCTGACTTTC CASSMRVSGANVLTF
15 TRBJ2-1 TRBD2 few TRBV2 TGTGCCAGCAGGGCTACTAGCGGGAGTGTTCGTGAGCAGTTCTTC CASRATSGSVREQFF
15 TRBJ2-2 TRBD2 . TRBV18 TGTGCCAGCTCACCACCGAGCGGGGGAACCGGGGAGCTGTTTTTT CASSPPSGGTGELFF
13 TRBJ1-1 TRBD1 . TRBV5-4 TGTGCCAGCAGCACGGACAGGGGGGAACTCGCTTTCTTT CASSTDRGELAFF
15 TRBJ1-5 . . TRBV4-1 TGCGCCAGCAGCCAAGTCGGAGCCGGCAATCAGCCCCAGCATTTT CASSQVGAGNQPQHF
16 TRBJ1-3 TRBD1 . TRBV7-9 TGTGCCAGCAGCCCCCCGGGACAGCACTCTGGAAACACCATATATTTT CASSPPGQHSGNTIYF
14 TRBJ1-2 . . TRBV30 TGTGCCTGGGGATCGGACAGTCCCAAGCAAGGCTACACCTTC CAWGSDSPKQGYTF
14 TRBJ2-5 . once TRBV2 TGTGCCAGCAGTCCCGTCGGGGGACAAGAGACCCAGTACTTC CASSPVGGQETQYF
15 TRBJ2-5 TRBD1 . TRBV5-4 TGTGCCAGCAGCTTCGGACAGGGGGTACAAGAGACCCAGTACTTC CASSFGQGVQETQYF
17 TRBJ1-3 TRBD1 . TRBV14 TGTGCCAGCAGCCAGCTACAGGGGGTCCGCTCTGGAAACACCATATATTTT CASSQLQGVRSGNTIYF
12 TRBJ1-1 TRBD1 . TRBV28 TGTGCCAGCAGGGACAGGGGCACTGAAGCTTTCTTT CASRDRGTEAFF
16 TRBJ2-4 . . TRBV28 TGTGCCAGCAGTTTAGGGCAGGGACTAGCCAAAAACATTCAGTACTTC CASSLGQGLAKNIQYF
16 TRBJ2-3 . . TRBV9 TGTGCCAGCAGCGTAGGCCCCGGGTGGTCCACAGATACGCAGTATTTT CASSVGPGWSTDTQYF
13 TRBJ2-7 . few TRBV11-2 TGTGCCAGCAGTACAGGGTGGGGGTACGAGCAGTACTTC CASSTGWGYEQYF
17 TRBJ2-5 TRBD1 . TRBV9 TGTGCCAGCAGCGTAGGTCCCCTCAGGACAGGGGATAAGACCCAGTACTTC CASSVGPLRTGDKTQYF
12 TRBJ1-2 . . TRBV5-6 TGTGCCAGCAGCTCGGGATTCTATGGCTACACCTTC CASSSGFYGYTF
14 TRBJ2-2 . . TRBV29-1 TGCAGCGTTCGCGAGGGGGCGAACACCGGGGAGCTGTTTTTT CSVREGANTGELFF
15 TRBJ2-5 . few TRBV6-6 TGTGCCAGCAGCCCATCCGACAGGAGGTGGGAGACCCAGTACTTC CASSPSDRRWETQYF
14 TRBJ1-2 . . TRBV6-5 TGTGCCAGCAGTTACTCCGGACAGACTTATGGCTACACCTTC CASSYSGQTYGYTF
13 TRBJ2-1 TRBD1 few TRBV19 TGTGCCAGTAGCACTGGGACAGTGGTTGAGCAGTTCTTC CASSTGTVVEQFF
18 TRBJ2-7 TRBD2 . TRBV2 TGTGCCAGCAGGACCGGGACTAGCGGGGGGACTACCATATCCGAGCAGTACTTC CASRTGTSGGTTISEQYF
12 TRBJ1-4 . . TRBV18 TGTGCCAGCTCACCTAACACGAACGGGGTGTTTTTT CASSPNTNGVFF
15 TRBJ2-1 . . TRBV7-9 TGTGCCAGCAGCTTAGATAGACAGTACTACAATGAGCAGTTCTTC CASSLDRQYYNEQFF
17 TRBJ2-1 TRBD2 once TRBV19 TGTGCCAGTAGCAAAGCCATTACTAGCGGGGGGGCTCATGAGCAGTTCTTC CASSKAITSGGAHEQFF
15 TRBJ2-7 TRBD1 . TRBV9 TGTGCCAGCAGCGGAACCGGGACAGGCTCCTACGAGCAGTACTTC CASSGTGTGSYEQYF
13 TRBJ1-5 . . TRBV28 TGTGCCAGCAGTCGATTTCCGGGGCAGCCCCAGCATTTT CASSRFPGQPQHF
13 TRBJ2-7 TRBD1 . TRBV5-1 TGCGCCAGCAGCTTGGAGGGGGCGAGCGAGCAGTACTTC CASSLEGASEQYF
12 TRBJ1-5 . once TRBV28 TGTGCCAGCAGGGTACTTAGTCAGCCCCAGCATTTT CASRVLSQPQHF
14 TRBJ1-1 . . TRBV7-2 TGTGCCAGCAGCTTAGGGGCGATGAACACTGAAGCTTTCTTT CASSLGAMNTEAFF
16 TRBJ2-1 TRBD2 . TRBV7-2 TGTGCCAGCAGCCAGGGACTAGCGGGGGGTAACAATGAGCAGTTCTTC CASSQGLAGGNNEQFF
15 TRBJ2-3 . . TRBV5-1 TGCGCCAGCAGCTTGGAGAGCGGAGGCACAGATACGCAGTATTTT CASSLESGGTDTQYF
19 TRBJ2-3 TRBD2 . TRBV5-4 TGTGCCAGCAGTATGGGACTAGCGGGGGGGCGGATTACGTCAGATACGCAGTATTTT CASSMGLAGGRITSDTQYF
14 TRBJ2-1 TRBD2 . TRBV4-2 TGTGCCAGCAGCCCTACTAGCGCTGGCAATGAGCAGTTCTTC CASSPTSAGNEQFF
13 TRBJ1-2 . once TRBV25-1 TGTGCCAGCAGTGACAGGAAAGACTATGGCTACACCTTC CASSDRKDYGYTF
13 TRBJ1-2 . . TRBV28 TGTGCCAGCAGTACGACATCTCTCTATGGCTACACCTTC CASSTTSLYGYTF
13 TRBJ2-1 TRBD2 . TRBV5-1 TGCGCCAGCAGCTGGGAGCGGGGGGCGCGGTTGTTCTTC CASSWERGARLFF
13 TRBJ2-1 . . TRBV19 TGTGCCAGTGAGGGACACTCCTACAATGAGCAGTTCTTC CASEGHSYNEQFF
14 TRBJ2-7 TRBD2 . TRBV9 TGTGCCAGCAGCGCCTCAGCGGGAGCCTACGAGCAGTACTTC CASSASAGAYEQYF
13 TRBJ1-6 . . TRBV7-2 TGTGCCAGCAGTGCCGACACCTATTCACCCCTCCACTTT CASSADTYSPLHF
15 TRBJ2-6 . . TRBV7-9 TGTGCCAGCAGCTTGTGGGCCTCTGGGGCCAACGTCCTGACTTTC CASSLWASGANVLTF